This T cell receptor beta chain was found in a study of T cells in Graves' hyperthyroidism and ophthalmopathy. Turning to the study itself: It was at initial diagnosis, before any treatment, that peripheral blood was collected. Broader study findings: A median around 5.9 months before onset, the model predicted ophthalmopathy. Within blood appeared most thyroid clonotypes that had expanded above 0.001.

Amplified TCR beta CDR3 regions came from RNA transcripts. First-round RT-PCR of the TCR CDR3 relied on the HTBI primer set. MiXCR, applied by TCRdb to the multiplex PCR reads, yields one record per CDR3 protein. The sample consists of around 620,000 distinct CDR3 sequences, about 14% of them appearing once. The study excluded patients with uncontrolled infection, other autoimmune disease, pregnancy or lactation. This clonotype has only a few counts. What it recognizes is unknown. V shed 3 bases and J shed 6 bases, with 16 bases lying between them. CDR3 length: 15 amino acids. Germline assignment: CDR1 KGHSH and CDR2 LQKENI.

This clonotype was obtained from a woman between 18 and 30 years old with Graves' ophthalmopathy. V gene TRBV18 combines with J gene TRBJ2-3, with D hard to call. The material sequenced was blood. The CDR3 protein is CASSPTRSIGDTQYF. The CDR3 DNA reads TGTGCCAGCTCACCGACACGGAGCATCGGGGATACGCAGTATTTT.